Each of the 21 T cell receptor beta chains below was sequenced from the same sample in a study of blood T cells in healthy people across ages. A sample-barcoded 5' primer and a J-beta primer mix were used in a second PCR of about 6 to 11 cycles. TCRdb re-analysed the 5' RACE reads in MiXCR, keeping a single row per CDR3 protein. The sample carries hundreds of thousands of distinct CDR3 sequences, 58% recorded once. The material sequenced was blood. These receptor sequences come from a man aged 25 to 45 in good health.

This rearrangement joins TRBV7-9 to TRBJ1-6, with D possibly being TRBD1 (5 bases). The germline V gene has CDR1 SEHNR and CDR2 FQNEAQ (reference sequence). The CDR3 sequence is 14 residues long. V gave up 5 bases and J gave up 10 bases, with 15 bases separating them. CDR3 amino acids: CASSPAQEDSPLHF. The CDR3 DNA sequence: TGTGCCAGCAGCCCCGCACAGGAAGACTCACCCCTCCACTTT.

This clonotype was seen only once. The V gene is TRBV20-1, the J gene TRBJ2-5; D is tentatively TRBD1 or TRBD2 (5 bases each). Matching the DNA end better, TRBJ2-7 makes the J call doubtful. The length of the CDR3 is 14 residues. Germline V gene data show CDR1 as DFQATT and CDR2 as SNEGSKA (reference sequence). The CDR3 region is CSANPYGTPYEQYF. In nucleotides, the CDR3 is TGCAGTGCTAACCCCTACGGGACGCCCTACGAGCAGTACTTC.

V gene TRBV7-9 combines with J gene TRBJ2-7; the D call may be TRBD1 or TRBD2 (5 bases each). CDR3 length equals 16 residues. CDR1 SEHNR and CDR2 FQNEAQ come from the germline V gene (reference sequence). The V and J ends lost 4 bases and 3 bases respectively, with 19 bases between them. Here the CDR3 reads CASSSAPVLGDYEQYF. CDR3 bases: TGTGCCAGCAGCTCGGCCCCAGTCTTGGGGGACTACGAGCAGTACTTC.

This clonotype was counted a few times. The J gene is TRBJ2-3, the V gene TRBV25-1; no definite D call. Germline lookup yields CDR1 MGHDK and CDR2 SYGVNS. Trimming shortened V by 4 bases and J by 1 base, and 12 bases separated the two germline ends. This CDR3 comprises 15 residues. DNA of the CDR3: TGTGCCAGCAGTGGCTCTTTTGGGGGCACAGATACGCAGTATTTT. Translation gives CASSGSFGGTDTQYF. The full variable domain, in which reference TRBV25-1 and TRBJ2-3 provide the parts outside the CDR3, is EADIYQTPRYLVIGTGKKITLECSQTMGHDKMYWYQQDPGMELHLIHYSYGVNSTEKGDLSSESTVSRIRTEHFPLTLESARPSHTSQYLCASSGSFGGTDTQYFGPGTRLTVL.

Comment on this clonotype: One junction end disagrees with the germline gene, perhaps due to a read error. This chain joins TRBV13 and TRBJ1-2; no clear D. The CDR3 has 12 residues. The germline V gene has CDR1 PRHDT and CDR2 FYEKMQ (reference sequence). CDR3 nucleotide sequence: TGTGCCAGCACCTTAAACTACTATGGCTACACCTTC. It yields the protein CASTLNYYGYTF. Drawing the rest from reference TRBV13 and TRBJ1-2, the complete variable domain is AAGVIQSPRHLIKEKRETATLKCYPIPRHDTVYWYQQGPGQDPQFLISFYEKMQSDKGSIPDRFSAQQFSDYHSELNMSSLELGDSALYFCASTLNYYGYTFGSGTRLTVV.

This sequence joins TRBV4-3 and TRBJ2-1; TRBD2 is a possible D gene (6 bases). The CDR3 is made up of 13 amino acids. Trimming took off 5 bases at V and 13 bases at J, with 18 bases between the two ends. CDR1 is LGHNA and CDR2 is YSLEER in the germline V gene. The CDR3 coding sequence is TGCGCCAGCAGCGAACGACTAGGTCAGACCCAGTTCTTC. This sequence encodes CASSERLGQTQFF.

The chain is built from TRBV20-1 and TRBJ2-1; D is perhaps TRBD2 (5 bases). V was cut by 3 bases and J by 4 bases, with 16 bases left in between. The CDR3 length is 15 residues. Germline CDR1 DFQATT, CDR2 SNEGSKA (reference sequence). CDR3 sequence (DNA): TGCAGTGCTAGGCGTGGGAGTTCGAGGTACAATGAGCAGTTCTTC. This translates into CSARRGSSRYNEQFF.

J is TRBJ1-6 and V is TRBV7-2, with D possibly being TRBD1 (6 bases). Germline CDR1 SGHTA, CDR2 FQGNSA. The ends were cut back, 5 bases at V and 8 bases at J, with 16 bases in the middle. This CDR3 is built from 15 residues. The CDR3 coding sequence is TGTGCCAGCAGCCCCTGGGGGGCTATGGATTCACCCCTCCACTTT. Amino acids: CASSPWGAMDSPLHF. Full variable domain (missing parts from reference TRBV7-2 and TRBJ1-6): GAGVSQSPSNKVTEKGKDVELRCDPISGHTALYWYRQSLGQGLEFLIYFQGNSAPDKSGLPSDRFSAERTGGSVSTLTIQRTQQEDSAVYLCASSPWGAMDSPLHFGNGTRLTVT.

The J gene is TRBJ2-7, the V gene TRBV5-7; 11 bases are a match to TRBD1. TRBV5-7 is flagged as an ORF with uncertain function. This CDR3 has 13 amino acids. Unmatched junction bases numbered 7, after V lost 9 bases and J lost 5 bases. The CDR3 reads CAIPGQGGHEQYF. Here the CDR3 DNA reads TGTGCCATCCCGGGACAGGGGGGCCACGAGCAGTACTTC.

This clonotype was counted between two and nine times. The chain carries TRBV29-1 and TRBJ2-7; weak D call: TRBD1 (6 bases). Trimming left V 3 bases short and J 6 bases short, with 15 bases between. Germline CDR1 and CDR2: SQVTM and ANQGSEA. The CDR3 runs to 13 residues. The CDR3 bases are TGCAGCGTTGAGGGCAGGGGCGGTCTCGAGCAGTACTTC. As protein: CSVEGRGGLEQYF.

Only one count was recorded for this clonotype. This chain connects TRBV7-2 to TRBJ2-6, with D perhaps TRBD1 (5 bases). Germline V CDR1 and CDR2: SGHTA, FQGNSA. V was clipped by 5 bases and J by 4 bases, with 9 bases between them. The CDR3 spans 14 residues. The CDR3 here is CASSPWTGANVLTF. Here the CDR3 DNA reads TGTGCCAGCAGCCCATGGACAGGGGCCAACGTCCTGACTTTC.

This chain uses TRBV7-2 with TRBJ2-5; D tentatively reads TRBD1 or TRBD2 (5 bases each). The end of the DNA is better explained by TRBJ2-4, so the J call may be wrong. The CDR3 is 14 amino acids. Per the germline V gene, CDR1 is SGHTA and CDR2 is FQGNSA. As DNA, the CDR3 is TGTGCCAGCAGCCGAGACACCGGGACAAACATTCAGTACTTC. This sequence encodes CASSRDTGTNIQYF.

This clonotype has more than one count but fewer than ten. The CDR3 is CASSGGPLEETQYF. For the CDR3, the DNA is TGTGCCAGCAGTGGTGGCCCCCTCGAAGAGACCCAGTACTTC. This chain joins TRBV6-1 and TRBJ2-5; D remains ambiguous. The V end lost 4 bases, the J end lost 3 bases, and 12 bases lay between the germline ends. This CDR3 has 14 residues. The germline V gene has CDR1 MNHNS and CDR2 SASEGT.

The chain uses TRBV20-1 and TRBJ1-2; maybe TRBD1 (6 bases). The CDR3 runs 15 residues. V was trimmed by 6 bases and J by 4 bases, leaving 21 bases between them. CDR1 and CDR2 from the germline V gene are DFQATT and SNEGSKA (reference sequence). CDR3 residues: CSARGPGDGAYGYTF. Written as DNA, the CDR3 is TGCAGTGCGCGAGGTCCAGGGGACGGTGCCTATGGCTACACCTTC.

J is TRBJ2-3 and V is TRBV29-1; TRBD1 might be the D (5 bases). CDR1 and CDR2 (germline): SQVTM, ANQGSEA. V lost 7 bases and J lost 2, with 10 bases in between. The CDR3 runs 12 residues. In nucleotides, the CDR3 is TGCAGCGGAAGGGGCGACACAGATACGCAGTATTTT. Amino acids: CSGRGDTDTQYF.

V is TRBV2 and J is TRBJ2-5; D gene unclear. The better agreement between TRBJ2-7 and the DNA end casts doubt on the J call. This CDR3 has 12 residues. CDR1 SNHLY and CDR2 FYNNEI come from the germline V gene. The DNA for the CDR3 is TGTGCCAGCAGTGTGGGTCAGTACGAGCAGTACTTC. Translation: CASSVGQYEQYF.

The chain's CDR3 is CAISPGQGAENTDTQYF. The CDR3 coding sequence is TGTGCCATCAGTCCGGGACAGGGGGCGGAAAACACAGATACGCAGTATTTT. The rearrangement joins TRBV10-3 to TRBJ2-3, with 12 bases identical to TRBD1. CDR1 is ENHRY and CDR2 is SYGVKD in the germline V gene. The CDR3 loop spans 17 amino acids. J gave up 2 bases and V 5 bases, and 8 bases lay outside the gene matches.

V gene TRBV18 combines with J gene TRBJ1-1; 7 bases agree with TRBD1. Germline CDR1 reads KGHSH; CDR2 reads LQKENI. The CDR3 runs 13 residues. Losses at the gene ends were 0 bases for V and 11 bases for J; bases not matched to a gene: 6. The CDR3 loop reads CASSPPAGGLAFF. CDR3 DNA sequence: TGTGCCAGCTCACCACCGGCAGGGGGTTTGGCTTTCTTT. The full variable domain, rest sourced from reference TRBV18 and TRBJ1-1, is NAGVMQNPRHLVRRRGQEARLRCSPMKGHSHVYWYRQLPEEGLKFMVYLQKENIIDESGMPKERFSAEFPKEGPSILRIQQVVRGDSAAYFCASSPPAGGLAFFGQGTRLTVV.

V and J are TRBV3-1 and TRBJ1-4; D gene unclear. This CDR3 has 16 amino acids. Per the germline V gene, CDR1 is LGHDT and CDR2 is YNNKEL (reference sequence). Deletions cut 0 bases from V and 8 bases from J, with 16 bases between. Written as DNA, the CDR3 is TGTGCCAGCAGCCAAGACCTCCTTTTGTCTGGAGAAAAACTGTTTTTT. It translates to CASSQDLLLSGEKLFF.

The CDR3 DNA reads TGTGCCAGCAGTTTAGTAGACAGGGGGCAGGGCTACACCTTC. Its protein is CASSLVDRGQGYTF. The rearrangement uses TRBV28 and TRBJ1-2, with TRBD1 matching 10 bases. The V segment lost 2 bases and the J segment 8 bases; nucleotides outside the gene matches: 5. There are 14 residues in the CDR3. The V gene's germline CDR1 is MDHEN and CDR2 SYDVKM.

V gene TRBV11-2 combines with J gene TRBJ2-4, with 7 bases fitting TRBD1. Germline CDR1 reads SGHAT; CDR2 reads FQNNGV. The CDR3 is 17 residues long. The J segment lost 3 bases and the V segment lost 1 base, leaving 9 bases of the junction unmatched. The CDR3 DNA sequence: TGTGCCAGCAGCTTAGCCCCCCCGACAGGGCTCAAAAACATTCAGTACTTC. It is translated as CASSLAPPTGLKNIQYF. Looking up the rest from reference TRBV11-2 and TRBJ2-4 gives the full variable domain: EAGVAQSPRYKIIEKRQSVAFWCNPISGHATLYWYQQILGQGPKLLIQFQNNGVVDDSQLPKDRFSAERLKGVDSTLKIQPAKLEDSAVYLCASSLAPPTGLKNIQYFGAGTRLSVL.